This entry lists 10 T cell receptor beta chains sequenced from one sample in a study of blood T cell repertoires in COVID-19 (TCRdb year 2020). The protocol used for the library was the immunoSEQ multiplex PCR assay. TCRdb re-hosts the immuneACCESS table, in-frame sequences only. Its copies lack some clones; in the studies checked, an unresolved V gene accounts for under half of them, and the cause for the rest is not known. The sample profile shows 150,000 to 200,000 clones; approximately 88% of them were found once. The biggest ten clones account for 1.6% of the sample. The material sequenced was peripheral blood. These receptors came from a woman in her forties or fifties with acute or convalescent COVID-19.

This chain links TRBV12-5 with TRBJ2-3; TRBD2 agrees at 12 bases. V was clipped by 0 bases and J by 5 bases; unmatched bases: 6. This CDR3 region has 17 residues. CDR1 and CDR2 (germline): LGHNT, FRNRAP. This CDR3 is CASGLVRPGLAGDTQYF. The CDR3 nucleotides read TGTGCTAGTGGTTTGGTACGTCCGGGACTAGCGGGAGATACGCAGTATTTT.

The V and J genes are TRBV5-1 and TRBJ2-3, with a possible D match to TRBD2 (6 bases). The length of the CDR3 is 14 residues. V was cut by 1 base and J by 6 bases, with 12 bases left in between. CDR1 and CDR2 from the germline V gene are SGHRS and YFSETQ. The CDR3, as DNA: TGCGCCAGCAGCTTGTCGTCGGGGGTCGATACGCAGTATTTT. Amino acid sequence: CASSLSSGVDTQYF.

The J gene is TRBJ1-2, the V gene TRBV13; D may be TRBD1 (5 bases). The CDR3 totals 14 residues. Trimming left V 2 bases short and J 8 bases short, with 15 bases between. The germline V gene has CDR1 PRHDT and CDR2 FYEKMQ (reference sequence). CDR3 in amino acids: CASSLSAGKRGYTF. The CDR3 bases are TGTGCCAGCAGCTTATCTGCAGGGAAGAGAGGCTACACCTTC.

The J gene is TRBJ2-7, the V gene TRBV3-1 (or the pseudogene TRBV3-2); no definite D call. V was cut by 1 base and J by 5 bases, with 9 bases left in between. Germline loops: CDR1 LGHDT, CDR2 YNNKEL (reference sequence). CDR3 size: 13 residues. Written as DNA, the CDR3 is TGTGCCAGCAGCCAAGCACCCCCGGACGAGCAGTACTTC. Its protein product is CASSQAPPDEQYF.

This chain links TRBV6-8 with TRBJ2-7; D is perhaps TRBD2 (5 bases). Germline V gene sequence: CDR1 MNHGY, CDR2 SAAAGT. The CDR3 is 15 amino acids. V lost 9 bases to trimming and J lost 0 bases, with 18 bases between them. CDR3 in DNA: TGTGCCAGTCTATCAGCGGTCCTGAGCTCCTACGAGCAGTACTTC. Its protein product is CASLSAVLSSYEQYF.

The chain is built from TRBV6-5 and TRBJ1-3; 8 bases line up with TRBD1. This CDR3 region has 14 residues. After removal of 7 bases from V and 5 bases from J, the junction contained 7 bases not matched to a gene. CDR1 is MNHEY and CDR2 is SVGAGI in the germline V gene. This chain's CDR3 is CASIPQGARNTIYF. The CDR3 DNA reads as TGTGCCAGCATTCCGCAGGGGGCTCGAAACACCATATATTTT.

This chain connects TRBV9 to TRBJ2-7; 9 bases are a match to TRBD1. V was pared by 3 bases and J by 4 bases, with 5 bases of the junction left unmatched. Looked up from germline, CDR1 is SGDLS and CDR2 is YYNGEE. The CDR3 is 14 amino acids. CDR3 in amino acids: CASSARDREYEQYF. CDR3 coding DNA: TGTGCCAGCAGCGCCCGGGACAGGGAGTACGAGCAGTACTTC.

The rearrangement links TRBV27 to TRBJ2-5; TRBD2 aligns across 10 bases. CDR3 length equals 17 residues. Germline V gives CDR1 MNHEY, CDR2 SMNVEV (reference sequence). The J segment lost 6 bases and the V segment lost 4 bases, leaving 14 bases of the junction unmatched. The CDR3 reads CASSSPRQREGLKTQYF. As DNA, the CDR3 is TGTGCCAGCAGTTCCCCCCGACAGCGGGAGGGCCTAAAGACCCAGTACTTC.

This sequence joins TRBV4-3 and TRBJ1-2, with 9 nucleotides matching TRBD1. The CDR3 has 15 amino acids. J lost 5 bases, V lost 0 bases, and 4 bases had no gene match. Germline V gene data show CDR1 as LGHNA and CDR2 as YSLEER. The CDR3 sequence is CASSQDGTGLYGYTF. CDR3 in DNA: TGCGCCAGCAGCCAAGACGGGACAGGGCTTTATGGCTACACCTTC.

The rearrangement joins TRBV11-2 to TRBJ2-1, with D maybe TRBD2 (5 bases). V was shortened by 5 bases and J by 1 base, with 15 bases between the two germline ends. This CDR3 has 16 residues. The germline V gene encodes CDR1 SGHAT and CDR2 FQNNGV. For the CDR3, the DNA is TGTGCCAGCAGCCGGGTAGCTGGCGGGTCCTACAATGAGCAGTTCTTC. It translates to CASSRVAGGSYNEQFF.